This T cell receptor beta chain came from a study of early T cells in non-severe SARS-CoV-2 infection. Via MiXCR, TCRdb re-called the 5' RACE reads, giving one row per CDR3 protein. The table has about 80,000 distinct CDR3 sequences, around a tenth seen once. This clonotype was seen many times. The antigen is undetermined. The CDR3 spans 14 residues. The germline V gene encodes CDR1 SNHLY and CDR2 FYNNEI. V was clipped by 6 bases and J by 0 bases; unmatched bases: 4. Study-level results: Private and CD4 specificities were missed by VDJdb matching, skewed to anti-spike CD8.

Material: whole blood. The chain joins TRBV2 to TRBJ1-1; 7 nucleotides agree with TRBD1. The receptor comes from an adult who was a healthcare worker with PCR-confirmed SARS-CoV-2 infection or an uninfected control (not recorded which). CDR3 nucleotides: TGTGCCAGCAGCCGACAGGGTATGAACACTGAAGCTTTCTTT. Translating it yields CASSRQGMNTEAFF.